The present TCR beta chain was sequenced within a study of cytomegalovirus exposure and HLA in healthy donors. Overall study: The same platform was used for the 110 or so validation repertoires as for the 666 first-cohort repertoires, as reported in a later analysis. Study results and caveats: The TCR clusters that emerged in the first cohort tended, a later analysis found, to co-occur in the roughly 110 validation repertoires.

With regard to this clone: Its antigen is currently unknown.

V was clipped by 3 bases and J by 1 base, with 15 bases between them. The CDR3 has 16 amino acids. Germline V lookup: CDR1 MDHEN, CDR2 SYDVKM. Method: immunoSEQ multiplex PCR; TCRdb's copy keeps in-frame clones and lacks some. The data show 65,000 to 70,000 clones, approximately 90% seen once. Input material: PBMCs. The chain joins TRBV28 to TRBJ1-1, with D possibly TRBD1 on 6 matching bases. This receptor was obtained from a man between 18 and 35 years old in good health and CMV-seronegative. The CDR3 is CASSFPRGIGNTEAFF. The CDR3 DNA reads TGTGCCAGCAGTTTCCCGAGGGGGATCGGGAACACTGAAGCTTTCTTT.